What follows are 31 T cell receptor beta chains derived from one specimen sequenced in a study of T cell responses to AZD1222 COVID-19 vaccine. Clones were read by immunoSEQ multiplex PCR, and TCRdb kept only the in-frame ones, dropping some. This sample has around 89,000 clones; approximately 90% occur once, and the top ten carry roughly a tenth. Sequenced here: peripheral blood, sampled on day 0 of AZD1222 vaccination. The receptors shown here come from an adult in good health.

This chain links TRBV12-2 with TRBJ1-1; the table's D call of TRBD1 was not tested on the DNA. TRBV12-2 is flagged as a pseudogene. This CDR3 is built from 16 residues. The CDR3 DNA follows: TGTGCAAGTCGCTTAAGCTGGAACAGGGGGAACACTGAAGCTTTCTTT. Translated: CASRLSWNRGNTEAFF.

On this clone: No conserved phenylalanine or tryptophan ends this CDR3, so it is likely a read error. The DNA is left out, because the CDR3 cannot be placed on it with certainty; the CDR3 is given as TCRdb lists it. The rearrangement joins TRBV24-1 to TRBJ1-4. The CDR3 length equals 12 residues, ends included. From germline, CDR1 is KGHDR and CDR2 SFDVKD. The CDR3: CATSDSPGPPRV.

This chain connects TRBV7-3 to TRBJ2-1; D gene uncertain. Looked up from germline, CDR1 is SGHTA and CDR2 is FQGTGA. Trimming shortened V by 1 base and J by 1 base, and 8 bases separated the two germline ends. The CDR3 runs 15 residues. CDR3 sequence reads: CASSLSGLSYNEQFF. CDR3 bases: TGTGCCAGCAGCTTAAGCGGTTTGTCCTACAATGAGCAGTTCTTC.

The genes are TRBV6-2 or TRBV6-3 and TRBJ2-3; possible D gene TRBD1, 6 bases. Per germline, CDR1 MNHEY and CDR2 SVGEGT. The CDR3 loop spans 12 amino acids. V lost 5 bases, J lost 12 bases, and 15 bases lay in between. The CDR3 spells CASSDAGTPQYF. The CDR3 DNA is TGTGCCAGCAGTGACGCCGGGACACCCCAGTATTTT.

V is TRBV27 and J is TRBJ1-6; D remains unclear. V was trimmed by 7 bases and J by 5 bases, leaving 9 bases between them. CDR3 length equals 13 residues. The germline CDR1 and CDR2 sequences are MNHEY and SMNVEV (reference sequence). CDR3 residues: CASTLGNNSPLHF. CDR3 DNA: TGTGCCAGCACCCTGGGAAATAATTCACCCCTCCACTTT.

V usage is TRBV4-2 and J usage is TRBJ2-1; TRBD2 agrees at 14 bases. The CDR3 is made up of 18 amino acids. The germline CDR1 and CDR2 sequences are LGHNA and YNFKEQ. V shed 4 bases, J shed 5 bases, and the junction held 10 bases outside the gene matches. The DNA for the CDR3 is TGTGCCAGCAGCCGAGGGACTAGCGGGAGCGGTTTAAACAATGAGCAGTTCTTC. Its protein product is CASSRGTSGSGLNNEQFF.

The chain has TRBV5-8 and TRBJ1-5; a possible D gene is TRBD1 (5 bases). The CDR3 sequence is 15 residues long. From germline, CDR1 is SGHTS and CDR2 YDEGEE. Trimming cost V 5 bases and J 0 bases, with 12 bases left between them. DNA of the CDR3: TGTGCCAGCAGGACCGATCAGGGTAGCAATCAGCCCCAGCATTTT. Translation gives CASRTDQGSNQPQHF.

The chain employs TRBV7-9 and TRBJ1-5; D unresolved. Per the germline V gene, CDR1 is SEHNR and CDR2 is FQNEAQ (reference sequence). The CDR3 extends over 13 amino acids. Trimming took off 1 base at V and 10 bases at J, with 11 bases between the two ends. The CDR3 loop reads CASSLDGTGPQHF. The CDR3 coding sequence is TGTGCCAGCAGCTTAGACGGCACTGGTCCCCAGCATTTT. The full variable domain, rest sourced from reference TRBV7-9 and TRBJ1-5, is DTGVSQNPRHKITKRGQNVTFRCDPISEHNRLYWYRQTLGQGPEFLTYFQNEAQLEKSRLLSDRFSAERPKGSFSTLEIQRTEQGDSAMYLCASSLDGTGPQHFGDGTRLSIL.

Only a few counts were recorded for this clone. J is TRBJ1-2 and V is TRBV6-1; D gene unclear. Trimming shortened V by 0 bases and J by 9 bases, and 26 bases separated the two germline ends. The CDR3 contains 18 residues. The germline CDR1 and CDR2 sequences are MNHNS and SASEGT. The CDR3 region has the DNA TGTGCCAGCAGTGAAGCGCTTCTATTAACAGCCTTATTGAGTAGCTACACCTTC. This sequence encodes CASSEALLLTALLSSYTF.

The chain has TRBV15 and TRBJ1-4, with TRBD1 matching over 7 bases. With V trimmed by 0 bases and J by 8 bases, 6 bases remained unmatched. The CDR3 runs to 15 residues. CDR1 and CDR2 (germline): LNHNV, YYDKDF (reference sequence). The CDR3 region has the DNA TGTGCCACCAGCAGAGATGTAGCAGGGGGGGAAAAACTGTTTTTT. Translated: CATSRDVAGGEKLFF.

The V gene is TRBV5-1, the J gene TRBJ2-7, with D unresolved. This CDR3 comprises 14 residues. Between the trimmed V and J ends, which lost 4 bases and 0 bases, there was a span of 11 bases. Germline lookup yields CDR1 SGHRS and CDR2 YFSETQ. CDR3: CASSPVRSSYEQYF. The CDR3 DNA reads TGCGCCAGCAGCCCGGTACGGAGCTCCTACGAGCAGTACTTC. Filled out from reference TRBV5-1 and TRBJ2-7, the complete variable domain reads KAGVTQTPRYLIKTRGQQVTLSCSPISGHRSVSWYQQTPGQGLQFLFEYFSETQRNKGNFPGRFSGRQFSNSRSEMNVSTLELGDSALYLCASSPVRSSYEQYFGPGTRLTVT.

The genes are TRBV5-1 and TRBJ2-1, with TRBD2 matching 10 bases. The CDR3 has 17 residues. Trimming took 3 bases from V and 4 from J; bases not matched to a gene: 10. Germline CDR1 SGHRS, CDR2 YFSETQ. The CDR3 nucleotides are TGCGCCAGCAGCTCGACGGTGGGGACTAGCGTTTACAATGAGCAGTTCTTC. The encoded protein is CASSSTVGTSVYNEQFF.

This CDR3 is CASSRAGDRYEQYF. The CDR3, as DNA: TGTGCCAGCAGCCGAGCGGGAGATCGCTACGAGCAGTACTTC. This chain links TRBV3-1 (or the pseudogene TRBV3-2) with TRBJ2-7; 8 bases match TRBD2. This CDR3 is 14 amino acids long. In germline, CDR1 is LGHDT, CDR2 YNNKEL (reference sequence). After removal of 4 bases from V and 3 bases from J, the junction contained 5 bases not matched to a gene.

The rearrangement uses TRBV11-1 and TRBJ2-7; D is possibly TRBD2 (5 bases). Germline V CDR1 and CDR2: SGHAT, FQDESV (reference sequence). The CDR3 has 15 amino acids. V was shortened by 5 bases and J by 0 bases, with 14 bases between the two germline ends. The CDR3 bases are TGTGCCAGCAGCCCCAAGGGAGCGTACTCCTACGAGCAGTACTTC. Protein product: CASSPKGAYSYEQYF.

The chain recombines TRBV12-3 or TRBV12-4 with TRBJ1-1; 9 bases align to TRBD1. Trimming at V came to 5 bases and at J to 11 bases, leaving 6 bases not matched to a gene. The CDR3 covers 12 residues. The CDR3 region has the DNA TGTGCCAGCAGTCCCTCGACAGGGGGGGCTTTCTTT. It encodes CASSPSTGGAFF.

The rearrangement joins TRBV3-1 (or the pseudogene TRBV3-2) to TRBJ2-7, with D perhaps matching TRBD1 or TRBD2 (6 bases each). The CDR3 length is 16 residues. Deletions cut 1 base from V and 2 bases from J, with 15 bases between. The germline gives CDR1 LGHDT, CDR2 YNNKEL (reference sequence). DNA of the CDR3: TGTGCCAGCAGCCAAGGTCCGGGGGCCACGGCCTACGAGCAGTACTTC. Protein: CASSQGPGATAYEQYF.

The chain links TRBV19 to TRBJ2-7; D remains unclear. Per germline, CDR1 LNHDA and CDR2 SQIVND (reference sequence). This CDR3 is 13 amino acids long. Trimming cost V 1 base and J 2 bases, with 6 bases left between them. The CDR3 sequence: CASSIALAYEQYF. DNA for the CDR3: TGTGCCAGTAGTATAGCCCTGGCCTACGAGCAGTACTTC.

The rearrangement links TRBV18 to TRBJ2-1, with 11 positions matching TRBD2. The germline V gene has CDR1 KGHSH and CDR2 LQKENI. Trimming removed 3 bases from V and 7 bases from J; junction bases left unmatched: 8. The CDR3 has 16 amino acids. This chain's CDR3 is CASSPLAGGPVNEQFF. Written as DNA, the CDR3 is TGTGCCAGCTCACCGTTAGCGGGAGGGCCGGTAAATGAGCAGTTCTTC.

For this clone: At one end, the junction sequence differs from germline, possibly due to a read error. The chain uses TRBV7-2 and TRBJ1-4; TRBD1 is a possible D gene (6 bases). CDR1 is SGHTA, CDR2 FQGNSA, per germline. This CDR3 spans 14 amino acids. CDR3 protein: CASNLAGGAEKLFF. As DNA, the CDR3 is TGTGCCAGCAACTTAGCGGGGGGGGCCGAAAAACTGTTTTTT.

V gene TRBV3-1 (or the pseudogene TRBV3-2) combines with J gene TRBJ2-5; TRBD2 aligns across 9 bases. With 0 bases clipped from V and 5 bases from J, the junction kept 7 bases outside the gene matches. The CDR3 has 16 residues. CDR1 and CDR2 (germline): LGHDT, YNNKEL (reference sequence). The CDR3 DNA reads as TGTGCCAGCAGCCAAGATAGAGCTAGCGGGATGGAGACCCAGTACTTC. Translated, it gives CASSQDRASGMETQYF.

J is TRBJ1-5 and V is TRBV6-5; 7 bases map to TRBD1. V dropped 6 bases and J dropped 9; count of bases not matched to a gene: 11. Germline values: CDR1 MNHEY, CDR2 SVGAGI. The CDR3 is made up of 14 amino acids. The CDR3 here is CASRGEGAGRPQHF. The CDR3 region has the DNA TGTGCCAGCAGGGGGGAGGGGGCCGGGAGGCCCCAGCATTTT.

V and J are TRBV15 and TRBJ1-4, with D unclear. The V end lost 0 bases, the J end lost 5 bases, and 10 bases lay between the germline ends. Germline V gene lookup returns CDR1 LNHNV and CDR2 YYDKDF (reference sequence). The CDR3 spans 15 residues. CDR3 bases: TGTGCCACCAGCAGAGATCGGGGAATCAATGAAAAACTGTTTTTT. This sequence encodes CATSRDRGINEKLFF.

For this clone: Its ends do not fully match the called genes, so a read error is possible. The genes are TRBV14 and TRBJ1-6; 7 nucleotides align to TRBD1. The germline gives CDR1 SGHDN, CDR2 FVKESK. This CDR3 spans 13 amino acids. DNA for the CDR3: TGTGCCAGCACCAGGGGGTATAATTCAGCCCTCCACTTT. Translating it yields CASTRGYNSALHF.

The J gene is TRBJ1-2, the V gene TRBV12-3 or TRBV12-4; 7 nucleotides match TRBD1. J lost 8 bases, V lost 7 bases, and 10 bases had no gene match. The CDR3 loop spans 13 amino acids. The CDR3: CASKMGQFKGYTF. Written as DNA, the CDR3 is TGTGCCAGCAAGATGGGACAGTTTAAGGGCTACACCTTC.

The chain recombines TRBV11-2 with TRBJ1-1; D remains unclear. V was clipped by 1 base and J by 1 base, with 10 bases between them. The CDR3 is 15 residues long. The germline gives CDR1 SGHAT, CDR2 FQNNGV. The CDR3 sequence: CASSLGLRENTEAFF. Written as DNA, the CDR3 is TGTGCCAGCAGCTTAGGATTGCGGGAGAACACTGAAGCTTTCTTT.

The J gene is TRBJ2-7, the V gene TRBV11-1; 10 positions match TRBD2. This CDR3 is 15 amino acids long. Looked up from germline, CDR1 is SGHAT and CDR2 is FQDESV (reference sequence). With 5 bases clipped from V and 3 bases from J, the junction kept 7 bases outside the gene matches. This CDR3 reads CASSEMSGRVYEQYF. CDR3 in DNA: TGTGCCAGCAGCGAAATGAGCGGGAGGGTCTACGAGCAGTACTTC.

The chain recombines TRBV5-5 with TRBJ1-5; 9 bases agree with TRBD1. Per germline, CDR1 SGHKS and CDR2 YYEKEE (reference sequence). CDR3 length: 16 amino acids. Trimming took 3 bases from V and 5 from J; bases not matched to a gene: 9. The CDR3 nucleotides are TGTGCCAGCAGCTCTTGGGGACAGGGTAGGGATCAGCCCCAGCATTTT. Translation: CASSSWGQGRDQPQHF.

The gene calls are TRBV4-1 and TRBJ2-2; 8 bases match TRBD2. Per germline, CDR1 MGHRA and CDR2 YSYEKL. The J segment lost 0 bases and the V segment lost 2 bases, leaving 17 bases of the junction unmatched. This CDR3 has 21 amino acids. The DNA for the CDR3 is TGCGCCAGCAGCCAAAATCCACTAGCTCGGGGGGGCCCAGCGAACACCGGGGAGCTGTTTTTT. This encodes CASSQNPLARGGPANTGELFF.

V and J are TRBV6-5 and TRBJ2-7; 7 bases agree with TRBD2. From germline, CDR1 is MNHEY and CDR2 SVGAGI. There are 15 residues in the CDR3. With V trimmed by 7 bases and J by 1 base, 10 bases remained unmatched. The CDR3 DNA reads as TGTGCCAGCACCTCTCAGGGAGGGCCGTCCTACGAGCAGTACTTC. It encodes CASTSQGGPSYEQYF.

V gene TRBV11-2 combines with J gene TRBJ2-3, with 8 bases lining up with TRBD2. Germline V gives CDR1 SGHAT, CDR2 FQNNGV. The CDR3 runs 17 residues. V shed 4 bases, J shed 0 bases, and the junction held 9 bases outside the gene matches. This CDR3 is CASSSGSGSISTDTQYF. The CDR3 DNA reads TGTGCCAGCAGCTCGGGCAGCGGGAGCATCAGCACAGATACGCAGTATTTT.

J is TRBJ2-2 and V is TRBV3-1 (or the pseudogene TRBV3-2); tentatively, D is TRBD1 or TRBD2 (5 bases each). V dropped 4 bases and J dropped 6 bases, with 9 bases sitting between them. The CDR3 sequence is 13 residues long. The germline V gene encodes CDR1 LGHDT and CDR2 YNNKEL (reference sequence). This CDR3 is CASSREGSGELFF. The CDR3 region has the DNA TGTGCCAGCAGCCGCGAGGGGTCCGGGGAGCTGTTTTTT.